This T cell receptor (beta chain) originates from a study of prognosis after radiotherapy for stage I lung cancer. Turning to the study itself: Patients with stage I non-small cell lung cancer joined the study from early 2018 through early 2019.

With two-round multiplex PCR, TCR beta CDR3 sequences were amplified from genomic DNA. First-round PCR amplification was performed with primers specific to each TRBV and TRBJ gene. PCR proceeded to a second round, and that round used universal primers. TCRdb itself ran the multiplex PCR reads through MiXCR, one entry per CDR3 protein. The sample lists fewer than 25,000 distinct CDR3 sequences; around 42% were seen once. Every member of the patient group was node-negative on CT and PET/CT (none had prior chemotherapy, radiotherapy or other malignancies). The source is a donor at least 50 years old with non-small cell lung cancer. The sample here was PBMCs, taken before or after stereotactic body radiation therapy (not recorded which).

Here the CDR3 reads CASSLFTGGDTQYF. DNA for the CDR3: TGTGCCAGCAGCTTATTTACGGGAGGGGATACGCAGTATTTT. J is TRBJ2-3 and V is TRBV7-2, with TRBD2 identical over 8 bases. This CDR3 has 14 amino acids. Trimming at V came to 2 bases and at J to 6 bases, leaving 4 bases not matched to a gene. Germline-derived CDR1 and CDR2 are SGHTA and FQGNSA.